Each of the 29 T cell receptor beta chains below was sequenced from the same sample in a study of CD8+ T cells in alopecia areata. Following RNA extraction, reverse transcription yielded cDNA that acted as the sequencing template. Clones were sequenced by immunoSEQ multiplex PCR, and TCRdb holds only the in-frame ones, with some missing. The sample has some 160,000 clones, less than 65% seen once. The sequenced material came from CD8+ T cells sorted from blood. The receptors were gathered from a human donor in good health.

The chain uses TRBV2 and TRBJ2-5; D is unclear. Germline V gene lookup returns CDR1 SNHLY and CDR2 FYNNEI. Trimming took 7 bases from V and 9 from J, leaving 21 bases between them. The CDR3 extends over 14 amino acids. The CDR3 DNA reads TGTGCCAGCACCCCAAAGGGCGGCCTCAGGCCCCAGTACTTC. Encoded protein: CASTPKGGLRPQYF. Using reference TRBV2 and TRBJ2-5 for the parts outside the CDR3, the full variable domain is EPEVTQTPSHQVTQMGQEVILRCVPISNHLYFYWYRQILGQKVEFLVSFYNNEISEKSEIFDDQFSVERPDGSNFTLKIRSTKLEDSAMYFCASTPKGGLRPQYFGPGTRLLVL.

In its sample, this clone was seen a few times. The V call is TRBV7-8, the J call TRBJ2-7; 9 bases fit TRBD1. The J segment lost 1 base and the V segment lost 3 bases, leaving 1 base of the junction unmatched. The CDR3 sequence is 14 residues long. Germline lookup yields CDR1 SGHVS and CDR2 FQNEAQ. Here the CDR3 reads CASSLGTGSYEQYF. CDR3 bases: TGTGCCAGCAGCTTGGGGACAGGGTCCTACGAGCAGTACTTC.

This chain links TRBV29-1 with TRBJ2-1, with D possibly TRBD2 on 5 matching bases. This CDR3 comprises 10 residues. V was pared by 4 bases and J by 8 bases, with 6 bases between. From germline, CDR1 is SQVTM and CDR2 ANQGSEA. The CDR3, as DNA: TGCAGCGTTGGGGAGTATGAGCAGTTCTTC. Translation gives CSVGEYEQFF.

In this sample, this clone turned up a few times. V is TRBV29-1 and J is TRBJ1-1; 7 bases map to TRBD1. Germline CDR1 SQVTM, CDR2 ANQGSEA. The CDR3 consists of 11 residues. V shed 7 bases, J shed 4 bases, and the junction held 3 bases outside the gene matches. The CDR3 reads CSASGGTEAFF. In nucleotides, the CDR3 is TGCAGCGCCTCAGGGGGCACTGAAGCTTTCTTT.

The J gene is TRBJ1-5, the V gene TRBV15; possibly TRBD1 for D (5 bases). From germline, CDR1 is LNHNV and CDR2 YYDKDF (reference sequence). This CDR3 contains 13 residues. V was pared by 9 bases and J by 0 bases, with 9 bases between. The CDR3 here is CATRGDSNQPQHF. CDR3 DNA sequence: TGTGCCACTCGAGGGGATAGCAATCAGCCCCAGCATTTT.

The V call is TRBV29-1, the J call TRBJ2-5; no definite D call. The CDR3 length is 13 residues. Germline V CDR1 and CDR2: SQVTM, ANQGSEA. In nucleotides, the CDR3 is TGCAGTGTATCAGGCCCCCAAAGGGAGACCCAGTACTTC. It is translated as CSVSGPQRETQYF.

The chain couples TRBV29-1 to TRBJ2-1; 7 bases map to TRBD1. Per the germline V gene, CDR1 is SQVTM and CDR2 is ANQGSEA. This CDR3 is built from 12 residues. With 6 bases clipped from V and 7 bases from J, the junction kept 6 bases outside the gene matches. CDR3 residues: CSVDRVGNEQFF. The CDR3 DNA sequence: TGCAGCGTCGACAGGGTGGGGAATGAGCAGTTCTTC.

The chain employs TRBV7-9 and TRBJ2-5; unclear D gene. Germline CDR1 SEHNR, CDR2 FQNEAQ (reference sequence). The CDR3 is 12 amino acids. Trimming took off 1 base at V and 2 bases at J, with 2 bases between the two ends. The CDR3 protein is CASSLEQETQYF. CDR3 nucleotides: TGTGCCAGCAGCTTAGAACAAGAGACCCAGTACTTC.

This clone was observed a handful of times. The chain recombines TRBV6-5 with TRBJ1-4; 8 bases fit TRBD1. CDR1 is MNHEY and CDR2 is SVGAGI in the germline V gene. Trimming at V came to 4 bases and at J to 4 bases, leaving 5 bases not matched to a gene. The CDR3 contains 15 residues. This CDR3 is CASSFTGGINEKLFF. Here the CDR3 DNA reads TGTGCCAGCAGTTTTACAGGGGGGATTAATGAAAAACTGTTTTTT.

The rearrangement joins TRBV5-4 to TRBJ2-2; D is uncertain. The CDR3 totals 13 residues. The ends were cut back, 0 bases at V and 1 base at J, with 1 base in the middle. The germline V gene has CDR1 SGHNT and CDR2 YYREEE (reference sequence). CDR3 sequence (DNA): TGTGCCAGCAGCTTGGGGAACACCGGGGAGCTGTTTTTT. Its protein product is CASSLGNTGELFF.

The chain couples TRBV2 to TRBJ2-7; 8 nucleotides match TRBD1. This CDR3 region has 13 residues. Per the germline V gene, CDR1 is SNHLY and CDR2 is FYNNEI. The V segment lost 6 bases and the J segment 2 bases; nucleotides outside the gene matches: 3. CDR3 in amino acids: CASRGQGPYEQYF. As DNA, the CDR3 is TGTGCCAGCAGAGGACAGGGACCCTACGAGCAGTACTTC. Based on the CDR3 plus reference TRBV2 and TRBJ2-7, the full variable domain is EPEVTQTPSHQVTQMGQEVILRCVPISNHLYFYWYRQILGQKVEFLVSFYNNEISEKSEIFDDQFSVERPDGSNFTLKIRSTKLEDSAMYFCASRGQGPYEQYFGPGTRLTVT.

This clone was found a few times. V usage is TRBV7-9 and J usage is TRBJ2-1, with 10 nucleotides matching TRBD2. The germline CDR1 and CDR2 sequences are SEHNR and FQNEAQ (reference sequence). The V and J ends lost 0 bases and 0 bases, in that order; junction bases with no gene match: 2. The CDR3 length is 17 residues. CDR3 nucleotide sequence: TGTGCCAGCAGCTTAGCTCCTAGCGGGAGCTCCTACAATGAGCAGTTCTTC. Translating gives CASSLAPSGSSYNEQFF.

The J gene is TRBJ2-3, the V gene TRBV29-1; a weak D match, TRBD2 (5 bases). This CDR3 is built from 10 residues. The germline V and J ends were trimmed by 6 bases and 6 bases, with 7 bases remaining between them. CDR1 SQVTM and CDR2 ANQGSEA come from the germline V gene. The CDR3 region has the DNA TGCAGCGTCCCGGGGGATACGCAGTATTTT. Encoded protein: CSVPGDTQYF.

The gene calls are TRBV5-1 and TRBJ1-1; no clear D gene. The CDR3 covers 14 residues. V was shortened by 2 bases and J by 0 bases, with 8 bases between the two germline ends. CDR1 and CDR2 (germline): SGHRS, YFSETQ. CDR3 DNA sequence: TGCGCCAGCAGCTTATCAGGTATGAACACTGAAGCTTTCTTT. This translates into CASSLSGMNTEAFF.

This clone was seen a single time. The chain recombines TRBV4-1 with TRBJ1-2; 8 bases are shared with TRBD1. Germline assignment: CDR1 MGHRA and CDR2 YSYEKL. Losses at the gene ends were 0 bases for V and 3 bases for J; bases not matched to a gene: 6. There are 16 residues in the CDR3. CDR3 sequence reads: CASSQEPGQEYYGYTF. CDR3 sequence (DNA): TGCGCCAGCAGCCAAGAACCGGGACAGGAGTACTATGGCTACACCTTC.

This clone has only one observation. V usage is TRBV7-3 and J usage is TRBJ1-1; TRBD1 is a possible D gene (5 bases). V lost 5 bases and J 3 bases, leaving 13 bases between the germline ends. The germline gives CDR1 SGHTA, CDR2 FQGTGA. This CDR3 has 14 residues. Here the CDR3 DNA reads TGTGCCAGCAGCCTACAGGACGGGGACACTGAAGCTTTCTTT. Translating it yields CASSLQDGDTEAFF.

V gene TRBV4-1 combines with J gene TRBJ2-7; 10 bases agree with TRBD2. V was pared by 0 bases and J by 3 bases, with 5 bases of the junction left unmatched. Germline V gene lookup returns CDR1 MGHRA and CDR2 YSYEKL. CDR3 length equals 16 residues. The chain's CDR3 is CASSQEKREGHYEQYF. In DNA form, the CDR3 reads TGCGCCAGCAGCCAAGAGAAGCGGGAGGGACACTACGAGCAGTACTTC.

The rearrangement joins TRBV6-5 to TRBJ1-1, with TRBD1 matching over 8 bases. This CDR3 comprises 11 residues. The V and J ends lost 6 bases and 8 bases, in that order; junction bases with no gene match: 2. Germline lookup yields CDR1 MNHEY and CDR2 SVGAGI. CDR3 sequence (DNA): TGTGCCAGCAGCAGGACAGGGGAAGCTTTCTTT. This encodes CASSRTGEAFF.

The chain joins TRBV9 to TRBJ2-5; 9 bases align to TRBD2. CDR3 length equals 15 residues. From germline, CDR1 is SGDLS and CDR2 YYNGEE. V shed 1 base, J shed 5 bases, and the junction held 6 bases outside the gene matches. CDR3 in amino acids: CASSVWGGRGETQYF. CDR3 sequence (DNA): TGTGCCAGCAGCGTATGGGGCGGGAGGGGTGAGACCCAGTACTTC.

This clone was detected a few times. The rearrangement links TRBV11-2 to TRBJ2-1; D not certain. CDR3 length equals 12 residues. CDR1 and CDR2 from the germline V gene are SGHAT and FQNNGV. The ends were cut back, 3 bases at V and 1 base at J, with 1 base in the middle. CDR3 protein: CASSFSYNEQFF. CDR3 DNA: TGTGCCAGCAGCTTTTCCTACAATGAGCAGTTCTTC.

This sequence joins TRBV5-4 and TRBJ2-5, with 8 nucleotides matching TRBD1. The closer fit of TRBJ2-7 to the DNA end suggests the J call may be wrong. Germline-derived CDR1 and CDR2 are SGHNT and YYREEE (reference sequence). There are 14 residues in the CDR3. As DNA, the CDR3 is TGTGCCAGCAGCTTTTCGACAGGGGAATACGAGCAGTACTTC. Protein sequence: CASSFSTGEYEQYF.

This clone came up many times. Here the CDR3 DNA reads TGTGCCAGCATCAGGGACACCGGAGTCACTGAAGCTTTCTTT. This sequence encodes CASIRDTGVTEAFF. This rearrangement joins TRBV6-6 to TRBJ1-1; the D gene is possibly TRBD1 (6 bases). Trimming shortened V by 7 bases and J by 4 bases, and 16 bases separated the two germline ends. Germline loops: CDR1 MNHNY, CDR2 SVGAGI (reference sequence). The CDR3 is made up of 14 amino acids.

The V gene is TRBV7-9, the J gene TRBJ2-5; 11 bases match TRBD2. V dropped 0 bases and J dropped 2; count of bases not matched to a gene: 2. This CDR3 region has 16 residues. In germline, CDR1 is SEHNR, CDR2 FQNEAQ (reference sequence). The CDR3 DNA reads TGTGCCAGCAGCTTAGCTAGCGGGAGGGTTCAAGAGACCCAGTACTTC. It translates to CASSLASGRVQETQYF.

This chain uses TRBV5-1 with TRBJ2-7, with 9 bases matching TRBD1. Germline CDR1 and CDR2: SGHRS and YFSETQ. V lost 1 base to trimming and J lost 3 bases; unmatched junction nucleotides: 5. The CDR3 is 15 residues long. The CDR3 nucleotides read TGCGCCAGCAGCTTGCTTGGACAGGGGATCTACGAGCAGTACTTC. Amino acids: CASSLLGQGIYEQYF.

The CDR3 sequence is CAWSGTSVETQYF. CDR3 in DNA: TGTGCCTGGAGTGGGACTAGCGTGGAGACCCAGTACTTC. The chain employs TRBV30 and TRBJ2-5, with 9 bases identical to TRBD2. CDR3 size: 13 residues. In germline, CDR1 is GTSNPN, CDR2 SVGIG (reference sequence). Germline trimming cut 1 base from V and 5 bases from J; bases unmatched to any gene: 2.

In DNA, the CDR3 is TGTGCCAGCAGCGATATAAATGAAGCTTTCTTT. Translated, it gives CASSDINEAFF. The rearrangement uses TRBV11-1 and TRBJ1-1; no firm D call. The germline gives CDR1 SGHAT, CDR2 FQDESV (reference sequence). The CDR3 length is 11 residues. Trimming pared 5 bases from V and 7 bases from J, leaving 8 bases between.

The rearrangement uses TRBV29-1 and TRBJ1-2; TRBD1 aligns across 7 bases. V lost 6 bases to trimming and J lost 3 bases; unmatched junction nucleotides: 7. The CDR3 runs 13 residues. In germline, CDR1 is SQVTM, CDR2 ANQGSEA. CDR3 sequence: CSVPLDRYYGYTF. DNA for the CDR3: TGCAGCGTCCCTCTGGACAGGTACTATGGCTACACCTTC. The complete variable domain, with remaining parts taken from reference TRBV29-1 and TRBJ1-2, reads SAVISQKPSRDICQRGTSLTIQCQVDSQVTMMFWYRQQPGQSLTLIATANQGSEATYESGFVIDKFPISRPNLTFSTLTVSNMSPEDSSIYLCSVPLDRYYGYTFGSGTRLTVV.

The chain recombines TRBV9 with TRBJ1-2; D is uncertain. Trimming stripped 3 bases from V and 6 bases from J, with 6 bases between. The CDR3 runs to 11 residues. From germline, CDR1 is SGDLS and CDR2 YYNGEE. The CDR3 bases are TGTGCCAGCAGCGCCCCAAATGGCTACACCTTC. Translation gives CASSAPNGYTF.

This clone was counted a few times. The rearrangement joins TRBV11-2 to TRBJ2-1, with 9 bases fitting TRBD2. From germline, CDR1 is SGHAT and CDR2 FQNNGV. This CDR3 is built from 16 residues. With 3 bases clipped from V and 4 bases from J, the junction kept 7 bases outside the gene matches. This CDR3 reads CASSLGLLAGYNEQFF. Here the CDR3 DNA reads TGTGCCAGCAGCTTGGGCTTACTAGCGGGTTACAATGAGCAGTTCTTC.